These 12 T cell receptor beta chains were all obtained from the same sample, sequenced in a study of cytomegalovirus exposure and HLA in healthy donors. The PCR employed 60 Vbeta primers together with 13 Jbeta primers. The method was immunoSEQ multiplex PCR; TCRdb's version includes in-frame clones alone and lacks a portion of them. The sample holds about 200,000 clones; roughly 13% are singletons and the top ten take under 10%. The sample consisted of PBMCs. The receptors were sampled from a man aged 50 or older in good health and CMV-seropositive.

This chain links TRBV4-3 with TRBJ1-4; tentative D call: TRBD1 (5 bases). V shed 0 bases and J shed 2 bases, with 10 bases lying between them. The CDR3 has 16 amino acids. Germline V CDR1 and CDR2: LGHNA, YSLEER. The chain's CDR3 is CASSQDGGVTNEKLFF. In DNA form, the CDR3 reads TGCGCCAGCAGCCAAGATGGGGGGGTGACTAATGAAAAACTGTTTTTT.

The chain uses TRBV1 and TRBJ2-1; the DNA was not compared with TRBD2, the D call given in the table. TRBV1 is a recognized pseudogene. The CDR3 contains 15 residues. In nucleotides, the CDR3 is TGCACCAGCAGCCATACCACTAGCATTTACAATGAGCAGTTCTTC. Translating gives CTSSHTTSIYNEQFF.

This clone has only a few counts. The chain combines TRBV10-3 with TRBJ2-1; 8 positions agree with TRBD2. The V and J ends lost 5 bases and 2 bases, in that order; junction bases with no gene match: 2. This CDR3 contains 14 residues. Germline V CDR1 and CDR2: ENHRY, SYGVKD. The CDR3 reads CAISSGLAYNEQFF. CDR3 nucleotides: TGTGCCATCAGTTCGGGACTAGCCTACAATGAGCAGTTCTTC.

The CDR3 DNA reads TGTGCCAGCAGCCTGACAGGGGGCGCGGAGGAGACCCAGTACTTC. Translating it yields CASSLTGGAEETQYF. The chain links TRBV5-6 to TRBJ2-5, with 10 bases lining up with TRBD1. V trimming: 4 bases; J trimming: 5 bases; junction bases outside the gene matches: 8. The CDR3 sequence is 15 residues long. Germline values: CDR1 SGHDT, CDR2 YYEEEE.

This clone has only a few counts. J is TRBJ1-6 and V is TRBV2; 7 nucleotides align to TRBD1. Unmatched junction bases numbered 18, after V lost 8 bases and J lost 14 bases. Germline CDR1 SNHLY, CDR2 FYNNEI. The CDR3 extends over 15 amino acids. This CDR3 is CASGMGLGTDPALHF. The CDR3 coding sequence is TGTGCCAGCGGGATGGGCTTGGGGACAGACCCTGCCCTCCACTTT.

This clone was seen more than once but under ten times. The V call is TRBV10-3, the J call TRBJ2-1, with D hard to call. CDR1 ENHRY and CDR2 SYGVKD come from the germline V gene. The CDR3 runs 13 residues. Trimming cost V 10 bases and J 2 bases, with 12 bases left between them. CDR3 nucleotide sequence: TGTGCCACCTACAGCCGAACCTACAATGAGCAGTTCTTC. Amino acids: CATYSRTYNEQFF.

CDR3 sequence reads: CASSYSQLSNEQFF. The CDR3 DNA reads as TGTGCCAGCAGTTACTCCCAACTAAGCAATGAGCAGTTCTTC. This chain uses TRBV6-5 with TRBJ2-1; D is unresolved. This CDR3 is built from 14 residues. With 0 bases removed from V and 6 bases from J, the gap between germline ends came to 9 bases. CDR1 and CDR2 from the germline V gene are MNHEY and SVGAGI.

This clone was recorded a few times. The V gene is TRBV11-3, the J gene TRBJ2-5; D gene unclear. The CDR3 is made up of 11 amino acids. The V and J ends lost 4 bases and 4 bases respectively, with 4 bases between them. Germline assignment: CDR1 SGHNT and CDR2 YENEEA. The DNA of the CDR3 is TGTGCCAGCAGCTCGAGAGAGACCCAGTACTTC. Translating gives CASSSRETQYF.

This chain uses TRBV2 with TRBJ1-6; 10 bases align to TRBD1. V was clipped by 6 bases and J by 10 bases; unmatched bases: 6. There are 14 residues in the CDR3. Germline loops: CDR1 SNHLY, CDR2 FYNNEI. CDR3 nucleotide sequence: TGTGCCAGCAGGGGGGACAGGGGATTATCACCCCTCCACTTT. The encoded protein is CASRGDRGLSPLHF.

The V and J genes are TRBV25-1 and TRBJ2-7; the D gene is possibly TRBD2 (6 bases). Germline lookup yields CDR1 MGHDK and CDR2 SYGVNS. V was trimmed by 5 bases and J by 0 bases, leaving 14 bases between them. There are 15 residues in the CDR3. The CDR3 protein is CASSNFGGPSYEQYF. DNA of the CDR3: TGTGCCAGCAGTAACTTCGGGGGTCCCTCCTACGAGCAGTACTTC.

This clone was seen only a few times. The genes are TRBV19 and TRBJ1-3; 9 bases match TRBD1. Germline V gives CDR1 LNHDA, CDR2 SQIVND (reference sequence). Trimming removed 1 base from V and 7 bases from J; junction bases left unmatched: 8. The CDR3 is made up of 16 amino acids. CDR3 loop: CASSIVHRDRVNTIYF. The CDR3 DNA reads TGTGCCAGTAGTATAGTACACCGGGACAGGGTGAACACCATATATTTT.

In its sample, this clone was seen a few times. The rearrangement uses TRBV27 and TRBJ1-2; TRBD1 is a possible D gene (5 bases). V was clipped by 5 bases and J by 5 bases, with 15 bases between them. The CDR3 has 14 residues. Germline V gene sequence: CDR1 MNHEY, CDR2 SMNVEV (reference sequence). CDR3 coding DNA: TGTGCCAGCAGTCCTCAGGGTTTCGGTTATGGCTACACCTTC. Its protein is CASSPQGFGYGYTF.